This T cell receptor (beta chain) was sequenced in a study of a mutant IDH1 vaccine in newly diagnosed glioma. This table comes from immunoSEQ multiplex PCR, and its TCRdb copy is limited to in-frame clones, with some not included. The sample carries around 66,000 clones, about 80% recorded once. Comments on this clone: Its antigen is currently unknown.

Time point reported: week 11, during vaccination. Alongside topical imiquimod, each dose of vaccine comprised 300 ug of mutant IDH1 20-mer peptide. Per germline, CDR1 MNHEY and CDR2 SVGAGI. The V and J ends lost 6 bases and 3 bases respectively, with 6 bases between them. The CDR3 loop spans 11 amino acids. The TCR originated in a man aged 45-65 years with glioma. The specimen was PBMCs, collected from a glioma patient whose treatment included an IDH1 peptide vaccine. The chain joins TRBV6-5 to TRBJ2-7; no reliable D call. The CDR3 DNA sequence: TGTGCCAGCAGCCTCAACTACGAGCAGTACTTC. Protein product: CASSLNYEQYF.